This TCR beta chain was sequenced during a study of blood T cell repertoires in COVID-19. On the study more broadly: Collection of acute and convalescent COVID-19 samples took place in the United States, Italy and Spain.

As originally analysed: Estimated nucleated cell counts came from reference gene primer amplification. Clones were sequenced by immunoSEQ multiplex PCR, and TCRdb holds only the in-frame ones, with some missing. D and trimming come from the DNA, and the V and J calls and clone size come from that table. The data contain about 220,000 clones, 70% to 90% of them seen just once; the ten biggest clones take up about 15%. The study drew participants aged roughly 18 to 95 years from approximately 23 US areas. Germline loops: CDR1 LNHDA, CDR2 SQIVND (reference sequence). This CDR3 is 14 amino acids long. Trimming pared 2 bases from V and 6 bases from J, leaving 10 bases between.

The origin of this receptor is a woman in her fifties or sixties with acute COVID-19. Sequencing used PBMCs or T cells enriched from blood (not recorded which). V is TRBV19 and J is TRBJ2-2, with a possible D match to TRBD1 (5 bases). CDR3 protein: CASSIIGAAGELFF. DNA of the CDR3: TGTGCCAGTAGTATAATTGGGGCGGCCGGGGAGCTGTTTTTT.